The clone carrying this T cell receptor beta chain is classed as medium-sized. What it binds is not known. The sample contains more than one DNA sequence encoding this CDR3. This specimen comes from a study of T cell responses to AZD1222 COVID-19 vaccine. Using immunoSEQ multiplex PCR, the repertoire was profiled, and TCRdb retains in-frame clones only, with some absent. The sample includes tens of thousands of clones, roughly nine tenths of them seen just once. Whole-study findings and limits: The donors showed a predominance of white British ancestry and of females, with possible underestimation of clonal diversity.

V lost 4 bases to trimming and J lost 3 bases; unmatched junction nucleotides: 5. There are 14 residues in the CDR3. Germline V gene sequence: CDR1 MGHDK, CDR2 SYGVNS. The material was peripheral blood, obtained on day 0 of AZD1222 vaccination. The TCR comes from an adult in good health. The rearrangement uses TRBV25-1 and TRBJ2-7; 8 positions agree with TRBD1. This chain's CDR3 is CASSGGTGLYEQYF. For the CDR3, the DNA is TGTGCCAGCAGTGGCGGGACAGGCCTCTACGAGCAGTACTTC.